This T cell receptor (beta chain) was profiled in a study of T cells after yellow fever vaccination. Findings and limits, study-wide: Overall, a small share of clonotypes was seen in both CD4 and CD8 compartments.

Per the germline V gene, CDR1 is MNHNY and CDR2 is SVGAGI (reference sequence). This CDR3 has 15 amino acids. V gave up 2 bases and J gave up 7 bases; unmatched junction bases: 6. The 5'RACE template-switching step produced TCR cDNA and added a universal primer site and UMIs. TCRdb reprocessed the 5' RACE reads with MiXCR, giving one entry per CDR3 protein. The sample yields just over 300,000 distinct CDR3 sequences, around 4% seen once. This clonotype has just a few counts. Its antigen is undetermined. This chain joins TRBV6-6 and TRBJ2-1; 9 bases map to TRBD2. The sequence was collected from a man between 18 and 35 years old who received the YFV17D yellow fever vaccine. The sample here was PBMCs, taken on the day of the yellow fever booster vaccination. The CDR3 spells CASSYGGGAGNEQFF. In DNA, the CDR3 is TGTGCCAGCAGTTACGGCGGGGGGGCCGGGAATGAGCAGTTCTTC.